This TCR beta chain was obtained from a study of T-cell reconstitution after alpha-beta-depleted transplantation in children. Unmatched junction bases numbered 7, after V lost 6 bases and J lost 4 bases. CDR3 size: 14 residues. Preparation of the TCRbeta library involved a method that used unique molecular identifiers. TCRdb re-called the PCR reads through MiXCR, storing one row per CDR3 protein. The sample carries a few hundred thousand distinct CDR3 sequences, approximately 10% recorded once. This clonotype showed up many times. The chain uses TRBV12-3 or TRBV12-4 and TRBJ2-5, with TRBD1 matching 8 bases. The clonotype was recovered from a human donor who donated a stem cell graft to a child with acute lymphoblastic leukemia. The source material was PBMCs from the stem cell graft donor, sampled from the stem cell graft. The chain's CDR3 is CASSPGQGRETQYF. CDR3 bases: TGTGCCAGCAGCCCCGGACAGGGAAGAGAGACCCAGTACTTC.